This T cell receptor (beta chain) was sequenced in a study of naive CD8 T cells in extremely preterm neonates. Findings and limits, study-wide: Preterm neonates had significantly lower iChao1 richness than other age groups.

This CDR3 spans 13 amino acids. Germline V lookup: CDR1 MNHEY, CDR2 SMNVEV (reference sequence). Trimming took off 8 bases at V and 5 bases at J, with 13 bases between the two ends. The method was immunoSEQ multiplex PCR; TCRdb's version includes in-frame clones alone and lacks a portion of them. The sample holds about 4,900 clones, less than 98% seen once. Deliveries were elective term cesareans at roughly 35-43 weeks, with no labor or membrane rupture. To note about this clone: Its specificity is unknown.

The source material was naive CD8+ T cells from cord blood. The V and J genes are TRBV27 and TRBJ2-1; tentative D call: TRBD1 (5 bases). This receptor was identified in a newborn in good health. CDR3 nucleotide sequence: TGTGCCAGCTCCACGGACATGGACAATGAGCAGTTCTTC. It is translated as CASSTDMDNEQFF.